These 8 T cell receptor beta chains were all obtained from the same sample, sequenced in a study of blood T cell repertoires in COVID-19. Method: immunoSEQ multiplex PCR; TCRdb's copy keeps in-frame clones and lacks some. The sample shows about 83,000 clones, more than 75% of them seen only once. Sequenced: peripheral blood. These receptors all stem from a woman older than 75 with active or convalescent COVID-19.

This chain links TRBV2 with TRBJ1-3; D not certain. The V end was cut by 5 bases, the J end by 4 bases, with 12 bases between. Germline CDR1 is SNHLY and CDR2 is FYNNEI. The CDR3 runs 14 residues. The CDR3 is CASSPRTSGNTIYF. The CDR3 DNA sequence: TGTGCCAGCAGTCCAAGGACTTCAGGAAACACCATATATTTT.

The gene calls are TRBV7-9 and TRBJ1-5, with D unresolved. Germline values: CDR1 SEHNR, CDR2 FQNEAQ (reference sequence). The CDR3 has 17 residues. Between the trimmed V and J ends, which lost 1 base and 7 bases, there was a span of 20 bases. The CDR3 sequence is CASSLVLSSQVEQPQHF. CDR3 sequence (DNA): TGTGCCAGCAGCTTAGTTCTTAGTTCCCAAGTTGAACAGCCCCAGCATTTT.

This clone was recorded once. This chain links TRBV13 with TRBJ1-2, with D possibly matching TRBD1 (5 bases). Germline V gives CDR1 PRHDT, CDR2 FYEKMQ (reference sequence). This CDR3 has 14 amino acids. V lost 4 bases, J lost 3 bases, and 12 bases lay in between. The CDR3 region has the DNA TGTGCCAGCAGCTCCTTACAGGAGTACTATGGCTACACCTTC. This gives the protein CASSSLQEYYGYTF.

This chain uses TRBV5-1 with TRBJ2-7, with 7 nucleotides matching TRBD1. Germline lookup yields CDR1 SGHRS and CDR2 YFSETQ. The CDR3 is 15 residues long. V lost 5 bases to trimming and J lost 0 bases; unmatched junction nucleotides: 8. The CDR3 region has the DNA TGCGCCAGCAGTTTATCATACAGGGGCTCCTACGAGCAGTACTTC. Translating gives CASSLSYRGSYEQYF.

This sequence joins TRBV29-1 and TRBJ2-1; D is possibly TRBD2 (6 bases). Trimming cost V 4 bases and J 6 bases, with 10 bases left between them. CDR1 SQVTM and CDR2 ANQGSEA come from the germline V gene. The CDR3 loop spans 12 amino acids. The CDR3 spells CSVGLEVNEQFF. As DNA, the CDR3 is TGCAGCGTTGGACTAGAGGTCAATGAGCAGTTCTTC.

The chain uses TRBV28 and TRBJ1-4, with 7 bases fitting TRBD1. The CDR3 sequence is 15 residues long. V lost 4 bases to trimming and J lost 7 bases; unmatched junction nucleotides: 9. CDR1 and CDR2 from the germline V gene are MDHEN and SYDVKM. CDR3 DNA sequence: TGTGCCAGCAGTTCTACAGGGGTGGGCGGTGAAAAACTGTTTTTT. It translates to CASSSTGVGGEKLFF. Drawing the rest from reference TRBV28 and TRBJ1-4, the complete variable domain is DVKVTQSSRYLVKRTGEKVFLECVQDMDHENMFWYRQDPGLGLRLIYFSYDVKMKEKGDIPEGYSVSREKKERFSLILESASTNQTSMYLCASSSTGVGGEKLFFGSGTQLSVL.

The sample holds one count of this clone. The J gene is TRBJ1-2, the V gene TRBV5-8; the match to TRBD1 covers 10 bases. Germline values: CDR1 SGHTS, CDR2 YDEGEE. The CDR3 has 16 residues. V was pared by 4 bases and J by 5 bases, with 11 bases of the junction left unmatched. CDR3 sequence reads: CASSKDRGLLKYGYTF. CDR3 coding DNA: TGTGCCAGCAGCAAAGACAGGGGGCTTCTAAAATATGGCTACACCTTC.

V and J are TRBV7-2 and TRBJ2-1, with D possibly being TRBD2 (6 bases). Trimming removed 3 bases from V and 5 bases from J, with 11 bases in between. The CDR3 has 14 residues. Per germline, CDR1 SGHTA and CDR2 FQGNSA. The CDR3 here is CASSFGGAHNEQFF. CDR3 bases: TGTGCCAGCAGCTTCGGCGGGGCTCACAATGAGCAGTTCTTC.